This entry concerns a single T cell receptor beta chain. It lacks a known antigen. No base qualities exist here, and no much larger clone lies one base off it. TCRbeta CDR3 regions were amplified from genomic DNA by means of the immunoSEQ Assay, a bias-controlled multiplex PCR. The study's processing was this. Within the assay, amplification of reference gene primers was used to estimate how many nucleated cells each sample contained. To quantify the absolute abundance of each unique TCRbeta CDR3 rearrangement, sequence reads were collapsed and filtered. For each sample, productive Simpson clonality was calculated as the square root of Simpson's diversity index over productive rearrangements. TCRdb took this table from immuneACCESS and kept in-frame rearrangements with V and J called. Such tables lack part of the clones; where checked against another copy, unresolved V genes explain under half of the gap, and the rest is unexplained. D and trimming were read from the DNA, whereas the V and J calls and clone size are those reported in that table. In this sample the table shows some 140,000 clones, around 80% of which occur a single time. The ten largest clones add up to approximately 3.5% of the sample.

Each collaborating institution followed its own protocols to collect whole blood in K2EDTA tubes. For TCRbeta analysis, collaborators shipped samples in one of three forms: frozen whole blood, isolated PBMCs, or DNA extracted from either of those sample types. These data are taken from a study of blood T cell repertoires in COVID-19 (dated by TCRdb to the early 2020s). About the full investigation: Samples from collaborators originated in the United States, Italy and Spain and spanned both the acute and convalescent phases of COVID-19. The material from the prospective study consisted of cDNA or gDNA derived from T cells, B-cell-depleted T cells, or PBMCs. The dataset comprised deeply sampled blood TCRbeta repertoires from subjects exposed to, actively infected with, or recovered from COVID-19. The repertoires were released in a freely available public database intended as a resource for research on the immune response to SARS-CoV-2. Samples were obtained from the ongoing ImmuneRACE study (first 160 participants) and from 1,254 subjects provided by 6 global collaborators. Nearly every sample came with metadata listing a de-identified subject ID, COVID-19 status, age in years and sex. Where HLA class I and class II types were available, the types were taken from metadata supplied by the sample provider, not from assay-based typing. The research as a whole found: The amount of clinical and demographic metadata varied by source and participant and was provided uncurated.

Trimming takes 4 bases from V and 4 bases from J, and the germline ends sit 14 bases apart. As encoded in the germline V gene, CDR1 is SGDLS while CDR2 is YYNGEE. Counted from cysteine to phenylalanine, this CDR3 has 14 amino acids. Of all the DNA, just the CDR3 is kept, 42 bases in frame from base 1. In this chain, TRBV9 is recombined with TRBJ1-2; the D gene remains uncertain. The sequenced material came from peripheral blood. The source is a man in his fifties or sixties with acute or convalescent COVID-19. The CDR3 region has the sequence CASSSDLGIYGYTF. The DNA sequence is TGTGCCAGCAGCTCTGATCTAGGTATCTATGGCTACACCTTC. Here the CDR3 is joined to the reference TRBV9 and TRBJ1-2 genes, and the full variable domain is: DSGVTQTPKHLITATGQRVTLRCSPRSGDLSVYWYQQSLDQGLQFLIQYYNGEERAKGNILERFSAQQFPDLHSELNLSSLELGDSALYFCASSSDLGIYGYTFGSGTRLTVV.